Presented here are 21 T cell receptor beta chains from one specimen sequenced in a study of blood T cell repertoires in COVID-19 (dated by TCRdb to 2018 to 2020). The library was prepared using the immunoSEQ multiplex PCR assay. Held by TCRdb, this immuneACCESS table contains in-frame sequences only and omits some clones. Under half of the omission traces to an unresolved V gene where checked; the cause of the rest is unknown. This sample comprises about 89,000 clones, 70% to 85% of them detected only once. Together, the top ten hold roughly a tenth of the sample. Sequencing was performed on peripheral blood. The source of these receptors is an older man with acute or convalescent COVID-19.

The rearrangement links TRBV11-2 to TRBJ2-5, with D maybe TRBD2 (6 bases). This CDR3 is built from 13 residues. V lost 5 bases, J lost 3 bases, and 10 bases lay in between. The V gene's germline CDR1 is SGHAT and CDR2 FQNNGV. This chain's CDR3 is CASSASAKETQYF. The CDR3 bases are TGTGCCAGCAGCGCTAGCGCAAAAGAGACCCAGTACTTC.

A note on this clone: This sample includes further DNA sequences coding for the same CDR3. This rearrangement joins TRBV3-1 (or the pseudogene TRBV3-2) to TRBJ1-2, with D maybe TRBD1 (6 bases). The germline CDR1 and CDR2 sequences are LGHDT and YNNKEL (reference sequence). CDR3 length equals 14 residues. Trimming left V 3 bases short and J 2 bases short, with 10 bases between. The CDR3 coding sequence is TGTGCCAGCAGCCAGATGACAGGCAACTATGGCTACACCTTC. This encodes CASSQMTGNYGYTF.

V gene TRBV7-9 combines with J gene TRBJ1-1; D gene uncertain. The CDR3 length is 12 residues. V was shortened by 5 bases and J by 4 bases, with 8 bases between the two germline ends. The germline gives CDR1 SEHNR, CDR2 FQNEAQ (reference sequence). The CDR3 loop is CASSVGGTEAFF. DNA for the CDR3: TGTGCCAGCAGCGTCGGCGGCACTGAAGCTTTCTTT.

The V call is TRBV5-1, the J call TRBJ1-1; 12 nucleotides align to TRBD1. The J segment lost 1 base and the V segment lost 4 bases, leaving 5 bases of the junction unmatched. Germline CDR1 and CDR2: SGHRS and YFSETQ. The CDR3 runs to 16 residues. Here the CDR3 DNA reads TGCGCCAGCAGCACGGGACAGGGGGCTTCGAACACTGAAGCTTTCTTT. It encodes CASSTGQGASNTEAFF.

Concerning this clone itself: Its ends do not fully match the called genes, so a read error is possible. The chain combines TRBV5-4 with TRBJ2-1; 9 nucleotides line up with TRBD1. The CDR3 has 15 amino acids. The V gene's germline CDR1 is SGHNT and CDR2 YYREEE (reference sequence). The CDR3, as DNA: TGTGCCAGCAGCTTCCGGGACAGGGTCTACGATGAGCAGTTCTTC. Translating gives CASSFRDRVYDEQFF. Filled out from reference TRBV5-4 and TRBJ2-1, the complete variable domain reads ETGVTQSPTHLIKTRGQQVTLRCSSQSGHNTVSWYQQALGQGPQFIFQYYREEENGRGNFPPRFSGLQFPNYSSELNVNALELDDSALYLCASSFRDRVYDEQFFGPGTRLTVL.

The chain uses TRBV3-1 (or the pseudogene TRBV3-2) and TRBJ2-2, with a tentative D call TRBD2 (5 bases). Trimming took off 1 base at V and 0 bases at J, with 9 bases between the two ends. CDR1 and CDR2 (germline): LGHDT, YNNKEL (reference sequence). There are 16 residues in the CDR3. CDR3 region: CASSQGAEANTGELFF. DNA for the CDR3: TGTGCCAGCAGCCAAGGGGCGGAGGCGAACACCGGGGAGCTGTTTTTT.

This clone was seen a few times. This sequence joins TRBV19 and TRBJ2-2; 14 bases align to TRBD2. Unmatched junction bases numbered 8, after V lost 6 bases and J lost 5 bases. Germline-derived CDR1 and CDR2 are LNHDA and SQIVND (reference sequence). The CDR3 loop spans 17 amino acids. The CDR3 nucleotides are TGTGCCAGTAGAGGGACTAGCGGGAGCTCTGGAACCGGGGAGCTGTTTTTT. This encodes CASRGTSGSSGTGELFF.

The chain carries TRBV5-6 and TRBJ2-4; 11 nucleotides agree with TRBD2. In germline, CDR1 is SGHDT, CDR2 YYEEEE. The CDR3 sequence is 16 residues long. V trimming: 2 bases; J trimming: 0 bases; junction bases outside the gene matches: 1. The CDR3 region is CASSLGLAGAKNIQYF. For the CDR3, the DNA is TGTGCCAGCAGCTTAGGACTAGCGGGAGCCAAAAACATTCAGTACTTC.

This chain connects TRBV6-5 to TRBJ2-3; D gene unclear. Trimming removed 7 bases at V and 0 bases at J, with 14 bases between. The CDR3 is 15 amino acids. Germline-derived CDR1 and CDR2 are MNHEY and SVGAGI. In nucleotides, the CDR3 is TGTGCCAGCATCCGCAGCGACTCTAGCACAGATACGCAGTATTTT. Protein sequence: CASIRSDSSTDTQYF.

This clone was observed a single time. The chain combines TRBV6-5 with TRBJ1-4; 7 bases agree with TRBD1. V lost 5 bases and J lost 6; bases outside the gene matches: 6. The germline V gene has CDR1 MNHEY and CDR2 SVGAGI. The CDR3 contains 14 residues. CDR3 DNA: TGTGCCAGCAGTCCCCAGACAGGGTATGAAAAACTGTTTTTT. It encodes CASSPQTGYEKLFF.

The chain is built from TRBV7-9 and TRBJ1-1; D is perhaps TRBD1 (6 bases). Germline V gene data show CDR1 as SEHNR and CDR2 as FQNEAQ (reference sequence). The CDR3 has 14 amino acids. Trimming left V 5 bases short and J 11 bases short, with 21 bases between. CDR3 nucleotides: TGTGCCAGCAGCCCAAACGAGATACAGGGTGCGGCTTTCTTT. Protein sequence: CASSPNEIQGAAFF. The whole variable domain, filled in from reference TRBV7-9 and TRBJ1-1, reads DTGVSQNPRHKITKRGQNVTFRCDPISEHNRLYWYRQTLGQGPEFLTYFQNEAQLEKSRLLSDRFSAERPKGSFSTLEIQRTEQGDSAMYLCASSPNEIQGAAFFGQGTRLTVV.

The V and J genes are TRBV9 and TRBJ1-5; 7 bases are a match to TRBD1. The V and J ends lost 0 bases and 4 bases, in that order; junction bases with no gene match: 7. This CDR3 has 16 residues. The germline V gene has CDR1 SGDLS and CDR2 YYNGEE. CDR3 protein: CASSVDEGAGNQPQHF. DNA of the CDR3: TGTGCCAGCAGCGTAGATGAGGGGGCAGGTAATCAGCCCCAGCATTTT.

The rearrangement joins TRBV4-1 to TRBJ2-2; tentatively, D is TRBD2 (5 bases). Germline assignment: CDR1 MGHRA and CDR2 YSYEKL. This CDR3 spans 14 amino acids. V was trimmed by 0 bases and J by 6 bases, leaving 8 bases between them. Written as DNA, the CDR3 is TGCGCCAGCAGCCAAGACGGAGGTTCCGGGGAGCTGTTTTTT. It translates to CASSQDGGSGELFF.

This clone was seen just once. The rearrangement links TRBV10-1 to TRBJ2-2; D possibly corresponds to TRBD1 (5 bases). Trimming removed 6 bases at V and 6 bases at J, with 14 bases between. The CDR3 runs to 14 residues. The germline V gene encodes CDR1 WNHNN and CDR2 SYGVQD (reference sequence). CDR3 residues: CASSSHDSAGELFF. The CDR3 DNA reads as TGCGCCAGCAGCTCACACGACAGTGCCGGGGAGCTGTTTTTT.

The chain combines TRBV10-3 with TRBJ1-1, with 7 positions matching TRBD1. Germline V lookup: CDR1 ENHRY, CDR2 SYGVKD. Trimming removed 1 base from V and 3 bases from J; junction bases left unmatched: 5. This CDR3 is 15 amino acids long. The CDR3 reads CAISEWGTADTEAFF. CDR3 coding DNA: TGTGCCATCAGTGAGTGGGGGACAGCCGACACTGAAGCTTTCTTT.

The rearrangement joins TRBV5-5 to TRBJ1-2; D might be TRBD1 (5 bases). The CDR3 length is 13 residues. CDR1 and CDR2 (germline): SGHKS, YYEKEE (reference sequence). V was shortened by 4 bases and J by 8 bases, with 15 bases between the two germline ends. The CDR3 DNA is TGTGCCAGCAGCGTAGACGGGACTTGGGGCTACACCTTC. It codes for CASSVDGTWGYTF. The full variable domain, rest sourced from reference TRBV5-5 and TRBJ1-2, is DAGVTQSPTHLIKTRGQQVTLRCSPISGHKSVSWYQQVLGQGPQFIFQYYEKEERGRGNFPDRFSARQFPNYSSELNVNALLLGDSALYLCASSVDGTWGYTFGSGTRLTVV.

This clone came up a few times. The rearrangement links TRBV6-5 to TRBJ2-3, with D uncertain. The germline gives CDR1 MNHEY, CDR2 SVGAGI. V was clipped by 10 bases and J by 2 bases, with 10 bases between them. The CDR3 spans 12 residues. CDR3 region: CATMSNTDTQYF. For the CDR3, the DNA is TGTGCCACCATGTCCAACACAGATACGCAGTATTTT.

As DNA, the CDR3 is TGTGCCAGCAGCTCACCGGGACAGGGGTTTGGAAAACTGTTTTTT. Its protein product is CASSSPGQGFGKLFF. This chain uses TRBV5-5 with TRBJ1-4; 10 bases are shared with TRBD1. Unmatched junction bases numbered 9, after V lost 3 bases and J lost 10 bases. CDR1 is SGHKS and CDR2 is YYEKEE in the germline V gene (reference sequence). The CDR3 runs to 15 residues.

This chain connects TRBV19 to TRBJ1-1; no clear D. The CDR3 is made up of 16 amino acids. Germline CDR1 LNHDA, CDR2 SQIVND (reference sequence). Trimming removed 4 bases from V and 1 base from J, with 16 bases in between. The CDR3 loop reads CASSNRRVGANTEAFF. The CDR3 DNA reads as TGTGCCAGTAGTAACCGCCGAGTGGGAGCGAACACTGAAGCTTTCTTT.

This chain uses TRBV5-1 with TRBJ1-2; no definite D call. The CDR3 extends over 16 amino acids. Trimming cost V 4 bases and J 3 bases, with 19 bases left between them. Germline CDR1 and CDR2: SGHRS and YFSETQ. CDR3 protein: CASSPGGPLLDYGYTF. CDR3 sequence (DNA): TGCGCCAGCAGCCCCGGAGGGCCCCTTCTGGACTATGGCTACACCTTC.

The V call is TRBV7-9, the J call TRBJ1-1; 9 bases align to TRBD1. V lost 2 bases and J lost 3; bases outside the gene matches: 16. Germline loops: CDR1 SEHNR, CDR2 FQNEAQ (reference sequence). The CDR3 totals 19 residues. Here the CDR3 DNA reads TGTGCCAGCAGCTTAAGTATATTCATTCGGACAGGGGATGACACTGAAGCTTTCTTT. Translation: CASSLSIFIRTGDDTEAFF.